The text below deals with one T cell receptor beta chain. Antigen unknown. This specimen comes from a study of PD-1 blockade in classical Hodgkin lymphoma. Germline values: CDR1 SGHKS, CDR2 YYEKEE (reference sequence). The CDR3 sequence is 16 residues long. The V and J ends lost 3 bases and 4 bases, in that order; junction bases with no gene match: 11. General study points: Reported baseline diversity: healthy donors highest, relapsed/refractory patients lowest. Diversity similar to that of newly diagnosed patients was seen at baseline in complete responders.

The method was immunoSEQ multiplex PCR; TCRdb's version includes in-frame clones alone and lacks a portion of them. The data contain approximately 34,000 clones, 76% of them singletons. Each patient's relapse followed autologous stem cell transplantation, and brentuximab vedotin exposure varied. The sequences come from peripheral blood mononuclear cells (PBMCs), collected before the second cycle of nivolumab. This TCR was recovered from a human donor with classical Hodgkin lymphoma. The rearrangement joins TRBV5-5 to TRBJ2-5, with TRBD2 matching 8 bases. CDR3 in amino acids: CASSWVAGMEGETQYF. As DNA, the CDR3 is TGTGCCAGCAGCTGGGTAGCGGGGATGGAGGGAGAGACCCAGTACTTC.